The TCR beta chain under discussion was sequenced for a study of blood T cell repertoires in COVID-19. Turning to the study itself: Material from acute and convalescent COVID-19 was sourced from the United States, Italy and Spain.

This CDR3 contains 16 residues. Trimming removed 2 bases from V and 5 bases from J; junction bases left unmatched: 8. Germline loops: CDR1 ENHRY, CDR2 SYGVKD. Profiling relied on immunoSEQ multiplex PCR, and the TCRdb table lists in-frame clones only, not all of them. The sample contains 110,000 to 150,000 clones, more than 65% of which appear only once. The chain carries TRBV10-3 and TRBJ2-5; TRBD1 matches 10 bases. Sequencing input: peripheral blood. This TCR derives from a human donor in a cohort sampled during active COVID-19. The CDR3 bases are TGTGCCATCAGTGAGCCGACAGGGGGCGCATCGGAGACCCAGTACTTC. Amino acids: CAISEPTGGASETQYF.